This T cell receptor (beta chain) was recovered during a study of blood T cell repertoires in COVID-19. Repertoires were generated with immunoSEQ multiplex PCR, while TCRdb's copy carries only in-frame clones and drops some. This table has 250,000 or so clones, 75% to 85% appearing once. This CDR3 has 15 residues. CDR1 is LNHDA and CDR2 is SQIVND in the germline V gene (reference sequence). V dropped 5 bases and J dropped 3 bases, with 17 bases sitting between them. Sequenced: peripheral blood. The sequence came from a man aged 35 to 55 who had recovered from COVID-19. J is TRBJ2-7 and V is TRBV19, with D possibly being TRBD1 (6 bases). The CDR3 nucleotides read TGTGCCAGTAGTGCCCTCTGGCAGGGGTACTACGAGCAGTACTTC. It specifies CASSALWQGYYEQYF.